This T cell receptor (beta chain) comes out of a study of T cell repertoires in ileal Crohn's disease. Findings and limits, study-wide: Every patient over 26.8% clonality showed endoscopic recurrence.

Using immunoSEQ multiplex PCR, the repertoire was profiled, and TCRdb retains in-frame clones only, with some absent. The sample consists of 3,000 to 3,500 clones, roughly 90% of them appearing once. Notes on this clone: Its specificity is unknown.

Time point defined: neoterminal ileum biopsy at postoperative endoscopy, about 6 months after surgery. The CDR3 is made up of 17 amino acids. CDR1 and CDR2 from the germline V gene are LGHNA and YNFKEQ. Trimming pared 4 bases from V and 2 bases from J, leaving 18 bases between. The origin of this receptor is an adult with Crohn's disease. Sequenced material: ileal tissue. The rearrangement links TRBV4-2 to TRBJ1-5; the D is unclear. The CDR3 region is CASSRGRKPYGNQPQHF. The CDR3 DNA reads TGTGCCAGCAGCCGAGGGAGGAAACCTTACGGCAATCAGCCCCAGCATTTT.